This T cell receptor (beta chain) derives from a study of blood T cell repertoires in COVID-19. About the study: COVID-19 samples, acute and convalescent, were from the United States, Italy and Spain. T cells, B-cell-depleted T cells, or PBMCs supplied cDNA or gDNA.

Original methodology: Counts of nucleated cells, estimated from reference gene primer amplification, were obtained. TCRdb's copy holds only in-frame clones and misses some; the assay was immunoSEQ multiplex PCR. That table furnishes V, J and clone size, whereas the DNA furnished D and trimming. Here the sample spans about 120,000 clones, just under 90% being singletons. The germline CDR1 and CDR2 sequences are KGHDR and SFDVKD. The ends were cut back, 1 base at V and 3 bases at J, with 14 bases in the middle. This CDR3 region has 16 residues. The TCR sequence derives from a woman aged 50 to 60 with acute or convalescent COVID-19. Source material: peripheral blood. The genes are TRBV24-1 and TRBJ1-2, with D possibly TRBD1 on 6 matching bases. Here the CDR3 DNA reads TGTGCCACCAGTGATTTTAGGCGTACAGGGCACTATGGCTACACCTTC. Protein: CATSDFRRTGHYGYTF.